The source of this T cell receptor (beta chain) is a study of molecular identifiers for immune sequencing clone quantification. Via MiXCR, TCRdb re-called the PCR reads, giving one row per CDR3 protein. Of about 640,000 distinct CDR3 sequences listed, just under 20% were seen once; the top ten hold 0.7% to 1%. In the case of this clonotype: Its antigen is undetermined.

The germline V gene has CDR1 MGHRA and CDR2 YSYEKL. The CDR3 extends over 16 amino acids. Deletions cut 0 bases from V and 3 bases from J, with 15 bases between. Naive CD8 T cells, phenotype CD8+CD4-CCR7+CD45RA+, were sorted. Study-level findings and limits: Clones above 20 RNA copies contained over 97% of effector molecules and under 1% of naive molecules. Detection of one spiked Jurkat cell's TCR RNA reportedly worked in 1 million or so naive cells.

The receptor's source is a human donor in good health. Some libraries in this study had Jurkat cell RNA spiked in. V usage is TRBV4-1 and J usage is TRBJ2-7, with D unclear. The sequenced material came from naive CD8+ T cells from blood, with Jurkat cell RNA spiked in. Stated subset: FACS-sorted CD8+CD4-CCR7+CD45RA+ naive T cells. The CDR3 region is CASSQEFSAGLYEQYF. The CDR3, as DNA: TGCGCCAGCAGCCAAGAGTTTTCGGCAGGCCTCTACGAGCAGTACTTC.